Detailed here is one TCR beta chain. The sample is drawn from a study of CD8 T cells in Susac syndrome. The wider study: At the time their blood was drawn, patients with Susac syndrome were either therapy-naive, on corticosteroids (with some of them also receiving intravenous immunoglobulin), or on intravenous immunoglobulin alone.

Germline V gene lookup returns CDR1 MDHEN and CDR2 SYDVKM. There are 17 residues in the CDR3. The V and J ends lost 3 bases and 2 bases respectively, with 18 bases between them. The RNA, roughly 0.45 to 1 ug, was put through reverse transcription using random hexamers. TCRdb itself ran the immunoSEQ multiplex PCR reads through MiXCR, one entry per CDR3 protein. The table records roughly 200,000 distinct CDR3 sequences, around nine tenths of them present only once. This clonotype originated in a human donor with Susac syndrome. Sequences were obtained from CD4+ T cells from PBMCs. The chain recombines TRBV28 with TRBJ2-3; TRBD1 might be the D (6 bases). CDR3 DNA: TGTGCCAGCAGTTTCGGCAGGGGCAGGTTCCACACAGATACGCAGTATTTT. Amino acids: CASSFGRGRFHTDTQYF.